These 26 T cell receptor beta chains originate from one sample sequenced in a study of early T cells in non-severe SARS-CoV-2 infection. TCRdb independently ran MiXCR on the 5' RACE reads; one entry per CDR3 protein. The sample records around 76,000 distinct CDR3 sequences, around 13% being singletons. The sample consisted of whole blood, taken at baseline. These receptors all stem from an adult who was a healthcare worker with PCR-confirmed SARS-CoV-2 infection or an uninfected control (not recorded which).

The V call is TRBV3-1, the J call TRBJ2-7; D may be TRBD2 (5 bases). V lost 1 base and J 7 bases, leaving 14 bases between the germline ends. Germline values: CDR1 LGHDT, CDR2 YNNKEL (reference sequence). This CDR3 region has 14 residues. Written as DNA, the CDR3 is TGTGCCAGCAGCCAAGTAGGACTTTCGGAAGAGCAGTACTTC. Translation: CASSQVGLSEEQYF.

V gene TRBV10-2 combines with J gene TRBJ2-7, with no clear D. Trimming removed 0 bases from V and 4 bases from J, with 7 bases in between. Germline lookup yields CDR1 WSHSY and CDR2 SAAADI. The CDR3 is made up of 13 amino acids. The CDR3 loop reads CASSESTRYEQYF. Here the CDR3 DNA reads TGCGCCAGCAGTGAGTCGACTCGTTACGAGCAGTACTTC.

This rearrangement joins TRBV5-8 to TRBJ1-2; D call uncertain. V lost 0 bases, J lost 4 bases, and 10 bases lay in between. The length of the CDR3 is 14 residues. Germline CDR1 is SGHTS and CDR2 is YDEGEE. CDR3 sequence: CASSLAVGPYGYTF. In DNA form, the CDR3 reads TGTGCCAGCAGCTTGGCCGTAGGGCCCTATGGCTACACCTTC.

This clonotype was counted between two and nine times. The chain is built from TRBV19 and TRBJ2-5; 13 bases line up with TRBD2. The CDR3 extends over 17 amino acids. Trimming cost V 5 bases and J 5 bases; bases outside gene matches: 11. Germline CDR1 is LNHDA and CDR2 is SQIVND (reference sequence). The CDR3 loop reads CASSSSMTSGRFETQYF. In DNA, the CDR3 is TGTGCCAGTAGTTCTTCCATGACTAGCGGGAGGTTTGAGACCCAGTACTTC.

This chain uses TRBV18 with TRBJ2-2; 8 nucleotides agree with TRBD2. The CDR3 is 16 residues long. Looked up from germline, CDR1 is KGHSH and CDR2 is LQKENI. The V segment lost 2 bases and the J segment 5 bases; nucleotides outside the gene matches: 7. The CDR3 spells CASSPSGGPRTGELFF. The CDR3 DNA reads as TGTGCCAGCTCACCATCGGGAGGGCCGCGGACCGGGGAGCTGTTTTTT.

This clonotype came up many times. The chain employs TRBV7-9 and TRBJ2-3, with a tentative D call TRBD2 (5 bases). The germline gives CDR1 SEHNR, CDR2 FQNEAQ (reference sequence). Deletions cut 4 bases from V and 5 bases from J, with 7 bases between. CDR3 length: 12 residues. The CDR3 nucleotides read TGTGCCAGCAGCTCGAGCGGAGATACGCAGTATTTT. Its translation is CASSSSGDTQYF. Full variable domain (outside the CDR3, taken from reference TRBV7-9 and TRBJ2-3): DTGVSQNPRHKITKRGQNVTFRCDPISEHNRLYWYRQTLGQGPEFLTYFQNEAQLEKSRLLSDRFSAERPKGSFSTLEIQRTEQGDSAMYLCASSSSGDTQYFGPGTRLTVL.

This clonotype was counted at least ten times. The chain joins TRBV27 to TRBJ2-1; TRBD2 aligns across 13 bases. Losses at the gene ends were 7 bases for V and 6 bases for J; bases not matched to a gene: 3. Germline-derived CDR1 and CDR2 are MNHEY and SMNVEV (reference sequence). The CDR3 spans 14 residues. The CDR3 nucleotides are TGTGCCAGCACACTAGCGGGAGGGGTCAATGAGCAGTTCTTC. As protein: CASTLAGGVNEQFF.

This clonotype turned up a few times. The CDR3 here is CASSSGGKEKLFF. The DNA for the CDR3 is TGTGCCAGCAGTTCCGGGGGGAAGGAAAAACTGTTTTTT. The rearrangement joins TRBV27 to TRBJ1-4, with TRBD1 as a possible D gene (5 bases). Deletions cut 4 bases from V and 8 bases from J, with 11 bases between. The germline V gene encodes CDR1 MNHEY and CDR2 SMNVEV (reference sequence). This CDR3 has 13 residues.

There are a few counts of this clonotype. The chain joins TRBV3-1 to TRBJ2-2, with 9 bases lining up with TRBD2. Germline V gives CDR1 LGHDT, CDR2 YNNKEL (reference sequence). V lost 1 base to trimming and J lost 13 bases; unmatched junction nucleotides: 7. This CDR3 has 14 amino acids. CDR3 amino acids: CASSQGTSARGLFF. CDR3 nucleotides: TGTGCCAGCAGCCAAGGGACTAGCGCCAGGGGGCTGTTTTTT.

This sequence joins TRBV28 and TRBJ2-1; 7 bases match TRBD2. Trimming took 6 bases from V and 4 from J; bases not matched to a gene: 9. Per germline, CDR1 MDHEN and CDR2 SYDVKM. This CDR3 has 15 amino acids. CDR3 nucleotides: TGTGCCAGCAGCACGGGGGGAGAGGAATACAATGAGCAGTTCTTC. Translating gives CASSTGGEEYNEQFF.

The table lists this clonotype with a few counts. The chain combines TRBV2 with TRBJ2-1; TRBD2 agrees at 10 bases. Per germline, CDR1 SNHLY and CDR2 FYNNEI. V dropped 5 bases and J dropped 5; count of bases not matched to a gene: 6. The CDR3 has 15 amino acids. DNA of the CDR3: TGTGCCAGCAGTTTCGGACTAGCGGAAAACAATGAGCAGTTCTTC. It is translated as CASSFGLAENNEQFF.

With respect to this clonotype: The junction departs from the called germline gene at one end, perhaps through a read error. The CDR3: CASSPSLREYDQYF. For the CDR3, the DNA is TGTGCCAGCAGCCCGTCGCTGCGGGAATACGACCAGTACTTC. This sequence joins TRBV7-9 and TRBJ2-7, with a possible D match to TRBD2 (6 bases). CDR1 SEHNR and CDR2 FQNEAQ come from the germline V gene (reference sequence). The CDR3 has 14 residues.

The sample holds many counts of this clonotype. The rearrangement joins TRBV12-3 or TRBV12-4 to TRBJ2-3; no firm D call. The CDR3 consists of 16 residues. The V end lost 5 bases, the J end lost 1 base, and 16 bases lay between the germline ends. In nucleotides, the CDR3 is TGTGCCAGCAGTCCCCCTAGTGCGGTTCGCACAGATACGCAGTATTTT. Its translation is CASSPPSAVRTDTQYF.

This clonotype has a count of ten or more. DNA for the CDR3: TGCAGTGCTAGAGATCCGGGCACGGGGAACACCATATATTTT. Translated, it gives CSARDPGTGNTIYF. V usage is TRBV20-1 and J usage is TRBJ1-3; no clear D gene. This CDR3 spans 14 amino acids. Trimming left V 0 bases short and J 7 bases short, with 13 bases between. The germline CDR1 and CDR2 sequences are DFQATT and SNEGSKA (reference sequence).

CDR3 coding DNA: TGTGCCAGTAGTATCTCACAGTTCTCCTACAATGAGCAGTTCTTC. It translates to CASSISQFSYNEQFF. The chain employs TRBV19 and TRBJ2-1; the D is unclear. This CDR3 spans 15 amino acids. The V end was cut by 3 bases, the J end by 0 bases, with 9 bases between. CDR1 and CDR2 (germline): LNHDA, SQIVND (reference sequence).

This clonotype was counted ten times or more. The V gene is TRBV6-2 or TRBV6-3, the J gene TRBJ2-2; a possible D gene is TRBD1 (5 bases). Trimming stripped 2 bases from V and 0 bases from J, with 16 bases between. Germline V gene data show CDR1 as MNHEY and CDR2 as SVGEGT. The CDR3 totals 18 residues. Here the CDR3 reads CASSYESGPLTNTGELFF. CDR3 DNA sequence: TGTGCCAGCAGTTACGAGTCAGGGCCCCTGACGAACACCGGGGAGCTGTTTTTT.

There are a few counts of this clonotype. The chain recombines TRBV28 with TRBJ2-5, with D perhaps assigned TRBD1 or TRBD2 (6 bases each). From germline, CDR1 is MDHEN and CDR2 SYDVKM. Trimming took off 3 bases at V and 4 bases at J, with 15 bases between the two ends. The CDR3 contains 15 residues. The CDR3 DNA sequence: TGTGCCAGCAGTTTTTACGGGGGCGAGGGAGAGACCCAGTACTTC. Its protein is CASSFYGGEGETQYF. Using reference TRBV28 and TRBJ2-5 for the parts outside the CDR3, the full variable domain is DVKVTQSSRYLVKRTGEKVFLECVQDMDHENMFWYRQDPGLGLRLIYFSYDVKMKEKGDIPEGYSVSREKKERFSLILESASTNQTSMYLCASSFYGGEGETQYFGPGTRLLVL.

The chain employs TRBV12-3 or TRBV12-4 and TRBJ2-3; D possibly corresponds to TRBD1 (5 bases). V shed 8 bases and J shed 0 bases, with 9 bases lying between them. The CDR3 has 13 residues. The CDR3 coding sequence is TGTGCCAGCGCCGACAGTAGCACAGATACGCAGTATTTT. This encodes CASADSSTDTQYF.

The chain carries TRBV7-6 and TRBJ1-5; perhaps TRBD1 as D (5 bases). CDR1 and CDR2 from the germline V gene are SGHVS and FNYEAQ. The CDR3 loop spans 13 amino acids. The V end lost 4 bases, the J end lost 10 bases, and 14 bases lay between the germline ends. CDR3 residues: CASSSSHGAPQHF. CDR3 nucleotide sequence: TGTGCCAGCAGCTCTTCCCATGGGGCACCCCAGCATTTT.

This clonotype has ten or more counts. This chain uses TRBV6-2 or TRBV6-3 with TRBJ2-5; 12 positions agree with TRBD2. The length of the CDR3 is 15 residues. The germline gives CDR1 MNHEY, CDR2 SVGEGT. After removal of 7 bases from V and 3 bases from J, the junction contained 6 bases not matched to a gene. The CDR3 sequence: CASNPLAGGEETQYF. CDR3 coding DNA: TGTGCCAGCAATCCGCTAGCGGGAGGGGAAGAGACCCAGTACTTC.

This clonotype is categorized as medium-sized (0.01 to 0.1%). The chain carries TRBV11-2 and TRBJ2-3; 7 nucleotides match TRBD2. Germline-derived CDR1 and CDR2 are SGHAT and FQNNGV. V lost 1 base and J lost 2; bases outside the gene matches: 9. The CDR3 covers 17 residues. The CDR3 is CASSLASSGTSTDTQYF. As DNA, the CDR3 is TGTGCCAGCAGCTTAGCCTCTAGCGGCACCTCCACAGATACGCAGTATTTT. Complete variable domain (other parts from reference TRBV11-2 and TRBJ2-3): EAGVAQSPRYKIIEKRQSVAFWCNPISGHATLYWYQQILGQGPKLLIQFQNNGVVDDSQLPKDRFSAERLKGVDSTLKIQPAKLEDSAVYLCASSLASSGTSTDTQYFGPGTRLTVL.

This clonotype turned up a few times. The chain couples TRBV6-6 to TRBJ1-5; TRBD1 matches 10 bases. After removal of 4 bases from V and 7 bases from J, the junction contained 10 bases not matched to a gene. This CDR3 region has 16 residues. CDR1 is MNHNY and CDR2 is SVGAGI in the germline V gene (reference sequence). DNA of the CDR3: TGTGCCAGCAGTTCGGGGACAGGGGTGATGAAGCAGCCCCAGCATTTT. It translates to CASSSGTGVMKQPQHF.

This chain links TRBV5-4 with TRBJ2-2; no firm D call. The CDR3 spans 14 residues. Trimming stripped 4 bases from V and 5 bases from J, with 12 bases between. Germline values: CDR1 SGHNT, CDR2 YYREEE (reference sequence). The CDR3 is CASSTPPGTGELFF. The CDR3 DNA reads as TGTGCCAGCAGCACACCCCCGGGTACCGGGGAGCTGTTTTTT.

This clonotype appeared once. The genes are TRBV9 and TRBJ2-5; a possible D gene is TRBD1 (5 bases). CDR1 and CDR2 (germline): SGDLS, YYNGEE. V was cut by 1 base and J by 2 bases, with 12 bases left in between. This CDR3 has 15 residues. CDR3 coding DNA: TGTGCCAGCAGCGTACACAGGATGGGGCAAGAGACCCAGTACTTC. It encodes CASSVHRMGQETQYF.

The chain couples TRBV11-1 to TRBJ2-7; TRBD2 matches 7 bases. The V gene end was trimmed by 5 bases and the J gene end by 5 bases; junction bases not matched to a gene: 15. The germline gives CDR1 SGHAT, CDR2 FQDESV (reference sequence). The CDR3 has 16 amino acids. The CDR3 is CASSTTSATAGDEQYF. CDR3 bases: TGTGCCAGCAGCACCACTAGCGCTACCGCCGGAGACGAGCAGTACTTC. Filled out from reference TRBV11-1 and TRBJ2-7, the complete variable domain reads EAEVAQSPRYKITEKSQAVAFWCDPISGHATLYWYRQILGQGPELLVQFQDESVVDDSQLPKDRFSAERLKGVDSTLKIQPAELGDSAMYLCASSTTSATAGDEQYFGPGTRLTVT.

The chain recombines TRBV5-1 with TRBJ1-3; D not certain. This CDR3 spans 14 amino acids. V lost 2 bases and J 2 bases, leaving 8 bases between the germline ends. The germline CDR1 and CDR2 sequences are SGHRS and YFSETQ. CDR3 sequence (DNA): TGCGCCAGCAGCTTAGGGTCCCCTGGAAACACCATATATTTT. It yields the protein CASSLGSPGNTIYF.